Below, 24 T cell receptor beta chains from the same sample are listed, as sequenced in a study of T-cell memory formation after mild COVID-19. TCRdb reanalysed the 5' RACE reads using MiXCR and keeps one entry per CDR3 protein. This sample yields 45,000 to 55,000 distinct CDR3 sequences, of which over 8.5% are seen a single time; 12% belongs to the top ten. The sequenced sample was PBMCs or a T cell subset sorted from them (not recorded which). The receptors here all came from an adult woman who had mild COVID-19 (a few samples of this study predate the infection). Cell type and time point are not known.

This clonotype came up a few times. This rearrangement joins TRBV3-1 to TRBJ2-5, with D perhaps TRBD1 or TRBD2 (5 bases each). V lost 4 bases to trimming and J lost 2 bases, with 14 bases between them. Germline V gene sequence: CDR1 LGHDT, CDR2 YNNKEL (reference sequence). CDR3 length: 15 amino acids. The DNA for the CDR3 is TGTGCCAGCAGCCGCCCGGCAGGGAGACAAGAGACCCAGTACTTC. Amino acid sequence: CASSRPAGRQETQYF.

This clonotype was seen ten or more times. This chain joins TRBV6-2 or TRBV6-3 and TRBJ2-7; no definite D call. The CDR3 is 12 residues long. V was cut by 7 bases and J by 3 bases, with 10 bases left in between. Per germline, CDR1 MNHEY and CDR2 SVGEGT. The CDR3 region is CASTDTRYEQYF. CDR3 DNA: TGTGCCAGCACTGATACGCGCTACGAGCAGTACTTC.

This clonotype was detected only a few times. The rearrangement links TRBV5-4 to TRBJ2-4; perhaps D is TRBD1 or TRBD2 (5 bases each). This CDR3 region has 16 residues. The V gene lost 4 bases and the J gene lost 3 bases, with 17 bases spanning the gap. Per germline, CDR1 SGHNT and CDR2 YYREEE (reference sequence). CDR3 in DNA: TGTGCCAGCAGCCCGGGGCCAGGGAGAGGCAAAAACATTCAGTACTTC. Translating it yields CASSPGPGRGKNIQYF.

This chain links TRBV5-1 with TRBJ2-2, with D perhaps assigned TRBD1 or TRBD2 (5 bases each). This CDR3 is 16 amino acids long. Trimming left V 4 bases short and J 0 bases short, with 13 bases between. The germline CDR1 and CDR2 sequences are SGHRS and YFSETQ. The CDR3 protein is CASSLGTDTNTGELFF. The CDR3 DNA is TGCGCCAGCAGCCTAGGGACGGACACGAACACCGGGGAGCTGTTTTTT. Supplemented by reference TRBV5-1 and TRBJ2-2, the full variable domain reads KAGVTQTPRYLIKTRGQQVTLSCSPISGHRSVSWYQQTPGQGLQFLFEYFSETQRNKGNFPGRFSGRQFSNSRSEMNVSTLELGDSALYLCASSLGTDTNTGELFFGEGSRLTVL.

This clonotype was counted between two and nine times. CDR3 bases: TGTGCCAGCAGTGCCGGATGGGGCGGGGCTAGGAGCGAGCAGTACTTC. It translates to CASSAGWGGARSEQYF. This sequence joins TRBV12-3 or TRBV12-4 and TRBJ2-7; TRBD2 is a possible D gene (6 bases). CDR3 length equals 16 residues. The germline V and J ends were trimmed by 5 bases and 6 bases, with 23 bases remaining between them.

The J gene is TRBJ2-7, the V gene TRBV12-3 or TRBV12-4, with unresolved D. V lost 2 bases and J lost 2, with 4 bases in between. CDR3 size: 12 residues. This CDR3 is CASSLTPYEQYF. CDR3 bases: TGTGCCAGCAGTTTAACTCCCTACGAGCAGTACTTC.

As to this clonotype: This clone may be a read error of a much larger clone one base away. The genes are TRBV6-6 and TRBJ2-1, with 7 bases fitting TRBD1. This CDR3 has 15 amino acids. After removal of 6 bases from V and 8 bases from J, the junction contained 13 bases not matched to a gene. Germline-derived CDR1 and CDR2 are MNHNY and SVGAGI (reference sequence). The CDR3 DNA is TGTGCCAGCAGCAGACCGGGACAGAAAGACGATGAGCAGTTCTTC. Its protein product is CASSRPGQKDDEQFF.

The gene calls are TRBV6-5 and TRBJ1-1; D might be TRBD1 (6 bases). The germline V and J ends were trimmed by 4 bases and 5 bases, with 8 bases remaining between them. Germline CDR1 is MNHEY and CDR2 is SVGAGI. This CDR3 comprises 12 residues. In nucleotides, the CDR3 is TGTGCCAGCAGTTCCAGGGGAACTGAAGCTTTCTTT. It yields the protein CASSSRGTEAFF.

By proportion, this clonotype is medium-sized. The rearrangement joins TRBV6-5 to TRBJ2-4; the D gene is possibly TRBD1 (6 bases). CDR3 length: 15 amino acids. With 6 bases removed from V and 6 bases from J, the gap between germline ends came to 18 bases. Germline values: CDR1 MNHEY, CDR2 SVGAGI. CDR3 nucleotide sequence: TGTGCCAGCAGCTCCCCGGGGCAGGGGATAAACATTCAGTACTTC. It yields the protein CASSSPGQGINIQYF.

The rearrangement links TRBV11-2 to TRBJ2-7, with TRBD2 matching 12 bases. Germline-derived CDR1 and CDR2 are SGHAT and FQNNGV. Trimming removed 1 base from V and 3 bases from J; junction bases left unmatched: 4. This CDR3 contains 16 residues. CDR3 sequence: CASSLVTSGSVYEQYF. The CDR3 DNA reads as TGTGCCAGCAGCTTAGTGACTAGCGGGAGTGTCTACGAGCAGTACTTC.

J is TRBJ1-1 and V is TRBV4-1; a possible D gene is TRBD1 (6 bases). Looked up from germline, CDR1 is MGHRA and CDR2 is YSYEKL. The CDR3 spans 14 residues. Trimming removed 1 base from V and 5 bases from J, with 11 bases in between. CDR3 sequence reads: CASSQVQGDTEAFF. CDR3 nucleotide sequence: TGCGCCAGCAGCCAAGTACAGGGAGATACTGAAGCTTTCTTT.

This clonotype was recorded a few times. CDR3 DNA sequence: TGCAGTGCTAGAGACACCTCCGGACTAGCGGGCCCCTACAATGAGCAGTTCTTC. This gives the protein CSARDTSGLAGPYNEQFF. The chain recombines TRBV20-1 with TRBJ2-1; 11 bases map to TRBD2. With 0 bases clipped from V and 2 bases from J, the junction kept 9 bases outside the gene matches. This CDR3 comprises 18 residues. The germline gives CDR1 DFQATT, CDR2 SNEGSKA (reference sequence).

This clonotype appeared many times. V usage is TRBV20-1 and J usage is TRBJ2-2, with 8 bases matching TRBD2. Trimming at V came to 2 bases and at J to 2 bases, leaving 1 base not matched to a gene. Germline CDR1 reads DFQATT; CDR2 reads SNEGSKA (reference sequence). This CDR3 comprises 14 residues. The CDR3 sequence is CSARSGGNTGELFF. The CDR3 DNA is TGCAGTGCTAGAAGCGGGGGAAACACCGGGGAGCTGTTTTTT.

The rearrangement links TRBV7-8 to TRBJ2-7; 12 bases line up with TRBD1. This CDR3 has 18 amino acids. CDR1 SGHVS and CDR2 FQNEAQ come from the germline V gene. V shed 3 bases and J 2 bases; nucleotides not matched to a gene: 11. CDR3 sequence reads: CASSLGTGGAGVAYEQYF. The CDR3 DNA reads as TGTGCCAGCAGCTTGGGGACAGGGGGCGCGGGAGTTGCCTACGAGCAGTACTTC.

The chain links TRBV20-1 to TRBJ2-1; TRBD1 matches 8 bases. From germline, CDR1 is DFQATT and CDR2 SNEGSKA (reference sequence). The V gene end was trimmed by 3 bases and the J gene end by 7 bases; junction bases not matched to a gene: 11. The CDR3 loop spans 15 amino acids. In nucleotides, the CDR3 is TGCAGTGCTAGGGGGGGCAGGGGGCTGCGGAATGAGCAGTTCTTC. It yields the protein CSARGGRGLRNEQFF.

This clonotype was seen only a few times. The chain links TRBV20-1 to TRBJ1-1; the match to TRBD1 covers 7 bases. This CDR3 has 14 amino acids. CDR1 and CDR2 (germline): DFQATT, SNEGSKA (reference sequence). V lost 6 bases and J lost 4; bases outside the gene matches: 11. As DNA, the CDR3 is TGCAGTGCCCCTCAAGGGGGCTCGGGCACTGAAGCTTTCTTT. It is translated as CSAPQGGSGTEAFF.

This clonotype was counted between two and nine times. The rearrangement joins TRBV24-1 to TRBJ2-2; D might be TRBD1 (7 bases). Germline CDR1 reads KGHDR; CDR2 reads SFDVKD. The CDR3 is made up of 15 amino acids. V lost 2 bases to trimming and J lost 5 bases, with 11 bases between them. CDR3 nucleotides: TGTGCCACCAGTGATTGGAGGGGGCTGACCGGGGAGCTGTTTTTT. This translates into CATSDWRGLTGELFF.

At least ten counts were recorded for this clonotype. The chain has TRBV18 and TRBJ1-1; D call uncertain. Trimming removed 5 bases at V and 0 bases at J, with 10 bases between. This CDR3 contains 14 residues. Germline assignment: CDR1 KGHSH and CDR2 LQKENI. The CDR3 protein is CASSVQDLNTEAFF. The CDR3 bases are TGTGCCAGCTCAGTACAAGATCTGAACACTGAAGCTTTCTTT. Variable domain in full (rest from reference TRBV18 and TRBJ1-1): NAGVMQNPRHLVRRRGQEARLRCSPMKGHSHVYWYRQLPEEGLKFMVYLQKENIIDESGMPKERFSAEFPKEGPSILRIQQVVRGDSAAYFCASSVQDLNTEAFFGQGTRLTVV.

This clonotype was observed a handful of times. One end of the junction does not line up with germline, which may come from a read error. The J gene is TRBJ2-2, the V gene TRBV3-1; D may be TRBD2 (5 bases). Germline V gene sequence: CDR1 LGHDT, CDR2 YNNKEL (reference sequence). The CDR3 runs to 12 residues. The CDR3 nucleotides read TGTGCCAGCCTAAGCGGAAACGGGGAGCTTTTTTTT. Its translation: CASLSGNGELFF.

V usage is TRBV19 and J usage is TRBJ1-1, with 9 bases fitting TRBD1. J gave up 0 bases and V 5 bases, and 1 base lay outside the gene matches. This CDR3 is 14 amino acids long. Germline CDR1 reads LNHDA; CDR2 reads SQIVND (reference sequence). The CDR3 spells CASSGQGMNTEAFF. The DNA of the CDR3 is TGTGCCAGTAGTGGACAGGGGATGAACACTGAAGCTTTCTTT.

This clonotype has a count of ten or more. The rearrangement links TRBV7-7 to TRBJ2-2, with a weak D call TRBD1 (6 bases). In germline, CDR1 is SSHAT, CDR2 FNYEAQ (reference sequence). V was clipped by 10 bases and J by 1 base, with 13 bases between them. The length of the CDR3 is 14 residues. CDR3 sequence reads: CAIVPQGNTGELFF. CDR3 DNA: TGTGCCATCGTCCCACAGGGGAACACCGGGGAGCTGTTTTTT.

This clonotype turned up a few times. The rearrangement joins TRBV7-2 to TRBJ1-5; D is perhaps TRBD1 (6 bases). V lost 5 bases to trimming and J lost 0 bases, with 8 bases between them. This CDR3 has 14 amino acids. The germline gives CDR1 SGHTA, CDR2 FQGNSA. CDR3 nucleotides: TGTGCCAGCAGCATACAGGGTAGCAATCAGCCCCAGCATTTT. As protein: CASSIQGSNQPQHF.

This clonotype has ten or more counts. V gene TRBV4-1 combines with J gene TRBJ2-7; the match to TRBD1 covers 8 bases. CDR3 length: 18 amino acids. Trimming took 1 base from V and 0 from J; bases not matched to a gene: 11. CDR1 is MGHRA, CDR2 YSYEKL, per germline. CDR3 region: CASSQGFGRTGSSYEQYF. CDR3 nucleotide sequence: TGCGCCAGCAGCCAAGGTTTCGGTCGGACAGGGAGCTCCTACGAGCAGTACTTC.

Here the CDR3 reads CSATNWREFSYEQYF. The CDR3 DNA reads as TGCAGTGCCACCAACTGGCGGGAGTTCTCCTACGAGCAGTACTTC. V and J are TRBV20-1 and TRBJ2-7; 7 bases are a match to TRBD2. In germline, CDR1 is DFQATT, CDR2 SNEGSKA (reference sequence). J gave up 0 bases and V 6 bases, and 11 bases lay outside the gene matches. The CDR3 covers 15 residues.